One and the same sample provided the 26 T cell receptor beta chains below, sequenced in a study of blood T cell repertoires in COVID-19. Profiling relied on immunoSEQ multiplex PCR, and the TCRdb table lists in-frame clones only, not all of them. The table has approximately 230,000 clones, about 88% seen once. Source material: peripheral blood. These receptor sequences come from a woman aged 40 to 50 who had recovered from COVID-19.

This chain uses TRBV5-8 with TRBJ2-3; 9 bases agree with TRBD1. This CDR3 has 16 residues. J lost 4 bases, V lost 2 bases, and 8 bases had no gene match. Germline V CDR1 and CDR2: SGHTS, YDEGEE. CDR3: CASSFKLGQGADTQYF. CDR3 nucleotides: TGTGCCAGCAGCTTCAAACTGGGACAGGGAGCAGATACGCAGTATTTT.

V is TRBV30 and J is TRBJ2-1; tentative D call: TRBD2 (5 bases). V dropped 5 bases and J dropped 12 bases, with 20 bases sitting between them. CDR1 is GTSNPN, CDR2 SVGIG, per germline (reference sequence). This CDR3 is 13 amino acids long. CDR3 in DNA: TGTGCCTGGGGAACGAGTTCGTCGGGGAGGCAGTTCTTC. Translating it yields CAWGTSSSGRQFF.

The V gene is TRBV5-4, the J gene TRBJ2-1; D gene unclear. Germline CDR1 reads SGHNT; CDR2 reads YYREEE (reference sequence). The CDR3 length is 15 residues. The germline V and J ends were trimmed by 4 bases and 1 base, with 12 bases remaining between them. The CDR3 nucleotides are TGTGCCAGCAGCCCCAAGGCACAGTCCTACAATGAGCAGTTCTTC. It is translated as CASSPKAQSYNEQFF.

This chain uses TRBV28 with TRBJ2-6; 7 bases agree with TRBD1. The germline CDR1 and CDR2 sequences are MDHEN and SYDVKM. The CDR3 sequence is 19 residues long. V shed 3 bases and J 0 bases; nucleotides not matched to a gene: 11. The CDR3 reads CASSFPLGQAISGANVLTF. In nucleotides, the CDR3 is TGTGCCAGCAGTTTTCCCTTAGGACAGGCGATCTCTGGGGCCAACGTCCTGACTTTC.

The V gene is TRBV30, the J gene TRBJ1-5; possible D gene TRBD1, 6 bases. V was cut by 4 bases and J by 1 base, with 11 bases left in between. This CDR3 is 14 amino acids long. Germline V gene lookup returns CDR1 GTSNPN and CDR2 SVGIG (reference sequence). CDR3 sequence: CAWTQGLSNQPQHF. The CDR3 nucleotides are TGTGCCTGGACTCAGGGGCTGAGCAATCAGCCCCAGCATTTT. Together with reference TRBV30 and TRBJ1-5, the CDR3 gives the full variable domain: SQTIHQWPATLVQPVGSPLSLECTVEGTSNPNLYWYRQAAGRGLQLLFYSVGIGQISSEVPQNLSASRPQDRQFILSSKKLLLSDSGFYLCAWTQGLSNQPQHFGDGTRLSIL.

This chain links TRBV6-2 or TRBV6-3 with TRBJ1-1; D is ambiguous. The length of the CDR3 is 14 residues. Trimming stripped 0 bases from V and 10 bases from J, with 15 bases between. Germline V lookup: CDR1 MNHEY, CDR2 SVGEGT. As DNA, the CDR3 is TGTGCCAGCAGTTACTCGAGGATAGTGAACTCAGCTTTCTTT. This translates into CASSYSRIVNSAFF.

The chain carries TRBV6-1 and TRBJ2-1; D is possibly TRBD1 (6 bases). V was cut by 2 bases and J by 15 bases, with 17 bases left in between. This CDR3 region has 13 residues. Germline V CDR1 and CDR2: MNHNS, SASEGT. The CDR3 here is CASSESKGQKVFF. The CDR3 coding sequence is TGTGCCAGCAGTGAAAGCAAGGGACAAAAAGTGTTCTTC.

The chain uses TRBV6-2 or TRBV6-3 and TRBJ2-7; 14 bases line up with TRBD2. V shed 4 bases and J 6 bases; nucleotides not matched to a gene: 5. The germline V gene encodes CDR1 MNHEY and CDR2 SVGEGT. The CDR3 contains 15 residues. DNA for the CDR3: TGTGCCAGCAGTTCGGGGACTAGCGGGAGTGGCGAGCAGTACTTC. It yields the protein CASSSGTSGSGEQYF.

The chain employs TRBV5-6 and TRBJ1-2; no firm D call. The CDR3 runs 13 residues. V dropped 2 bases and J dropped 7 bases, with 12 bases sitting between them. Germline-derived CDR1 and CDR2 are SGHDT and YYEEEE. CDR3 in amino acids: CASSFTSNSGYTF. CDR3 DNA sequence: TGTGCCAGCAGCTTCACTAGCAATTCTGGCTACACCTTC.

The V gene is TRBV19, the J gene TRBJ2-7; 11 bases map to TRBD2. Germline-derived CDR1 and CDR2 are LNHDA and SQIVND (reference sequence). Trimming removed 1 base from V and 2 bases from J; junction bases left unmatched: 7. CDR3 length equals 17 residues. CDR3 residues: CASSIAFGTSGAYEQYF. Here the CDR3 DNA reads TGTGCCAGTAGTATAGCCTTCGGGACTAGCGGTGCCTACGAGCAGTACTTC.

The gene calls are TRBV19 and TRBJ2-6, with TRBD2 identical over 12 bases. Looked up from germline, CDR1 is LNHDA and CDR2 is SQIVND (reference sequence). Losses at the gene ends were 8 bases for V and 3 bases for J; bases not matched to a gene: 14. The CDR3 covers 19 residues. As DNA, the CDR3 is TGTGCCAGTTCCCCCTTGGGGCTAGCGGGAGGGTATGGGGCCAACGTCCTGACTTTC. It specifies CASSPLGLAGGYGANVLTF.

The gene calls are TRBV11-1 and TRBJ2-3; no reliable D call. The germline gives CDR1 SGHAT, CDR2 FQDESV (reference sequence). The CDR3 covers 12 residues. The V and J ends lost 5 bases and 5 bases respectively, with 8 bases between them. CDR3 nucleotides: TGTGCCAGCAGCCAGGAAAGAGATACGCAGTATTTT. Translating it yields CASSQERDTQYF.

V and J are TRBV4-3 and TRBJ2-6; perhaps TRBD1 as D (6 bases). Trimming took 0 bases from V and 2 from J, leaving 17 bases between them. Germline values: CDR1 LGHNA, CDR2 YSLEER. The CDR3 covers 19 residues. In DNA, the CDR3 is TGCGCCAGCAGCCAAGATTGGGACACGGGGATGGCTGGGGCCAACGTCCTGACTTTC. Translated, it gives CASSQDWDTGMAGANVLTF.

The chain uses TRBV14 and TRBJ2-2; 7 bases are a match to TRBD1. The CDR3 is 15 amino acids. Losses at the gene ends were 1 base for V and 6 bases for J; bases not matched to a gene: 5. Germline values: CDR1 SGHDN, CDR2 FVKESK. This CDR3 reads CASSQATGTAGELFF. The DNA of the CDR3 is TGTGCCAGCAGCCAAGCCACAGGGACAGCCGGGGAGCTGTTTTTT. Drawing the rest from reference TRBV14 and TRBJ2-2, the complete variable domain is EAGVTQFPSHSVIEKGQTVTLRCDPISGHDNLYWYRRVMGKEIKFLLHFVKESKQDESGMPNNRFLAERTGGTYSTLKVQPAELEDSGVYFCASSQATGTAGELFFGEGSRLTVL.

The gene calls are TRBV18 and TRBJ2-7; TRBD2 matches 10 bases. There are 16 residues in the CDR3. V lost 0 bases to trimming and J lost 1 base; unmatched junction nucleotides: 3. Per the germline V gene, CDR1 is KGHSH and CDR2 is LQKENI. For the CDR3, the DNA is TGTGCCAGCTCACCACCAACTAGCGGGATGTCCTACGAGCAGTACTTC. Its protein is CASSPPTSGMSYEQYF. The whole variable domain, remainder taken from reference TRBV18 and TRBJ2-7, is NAGVMQNPRHLVRRRGQEARLRCSPMKGHSHVYWYRQLPEEGLKFMVYLQKENIIDESGMPKERFSAEFPKEGPSILRIQQVVRGDSAAYFCASSPPTSGMSYEQYFGPGTRLTVT.

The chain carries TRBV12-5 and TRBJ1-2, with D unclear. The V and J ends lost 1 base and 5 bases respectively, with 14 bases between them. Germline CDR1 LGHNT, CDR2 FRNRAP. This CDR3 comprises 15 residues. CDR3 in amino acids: CASGLGSPGDYGYTF. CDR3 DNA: TGTGCTAGTGGTTTGGGGTCCCCAGGCGATTATGGCTACACCTTC.

CDR3 sequence: CASSQTHGTVFYGYTF. The DNA of the CDR3 is TGTGCCAGCAGCCAAACCCACGGGACAGTGTTCTATGGCTACACCTTC. This sequence joins TRBV14 and TRBJ1-2, with TRBD1 matching 7 bases. V was pared by 2 bases and J by 4 bases, with 10 bases of the junction left unmatched. Germline V gene sequence: CDR1 SGHDN, CDR2 FVKESK. The CDR3 length is 16 residues.

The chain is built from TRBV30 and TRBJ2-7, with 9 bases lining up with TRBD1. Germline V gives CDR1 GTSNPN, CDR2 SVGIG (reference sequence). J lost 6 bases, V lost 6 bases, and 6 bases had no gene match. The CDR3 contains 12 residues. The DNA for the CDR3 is TGTGCCTGCACCGGGACAGGGTCCGAGCAGTACTTC. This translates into CACTGTGSEQYF. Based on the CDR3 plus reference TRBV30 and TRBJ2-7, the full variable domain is SQTIHQWPATLVQPVGSPLSLECTVEGTSNPNLYWYRQAAGRGLQLLFYSVGIGQISSEVPQNLSASRPQDRQFILSSKKLLLSDSGFYLCACTGTGSEQYFGPGTRLTVT.

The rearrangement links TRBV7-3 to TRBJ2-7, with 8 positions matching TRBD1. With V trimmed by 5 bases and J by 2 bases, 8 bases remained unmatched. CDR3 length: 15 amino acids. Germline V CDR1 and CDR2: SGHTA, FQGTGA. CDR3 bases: TGTGCCAGCAGCAGTGGGTCGACAGGGGCCTACGAGCAGTACTTC. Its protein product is CASSSGSTGAYEQYF.

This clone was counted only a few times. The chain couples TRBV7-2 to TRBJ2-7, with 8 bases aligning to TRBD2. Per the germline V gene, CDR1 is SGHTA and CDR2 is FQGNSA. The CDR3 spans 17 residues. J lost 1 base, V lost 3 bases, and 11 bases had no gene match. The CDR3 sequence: CASSLMLFQRGSYEQYF. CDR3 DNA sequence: TGTGCCAGCAGCTTGATGTTATTTCAGCGGGGGTCCTACGAGCAGTACTTC.

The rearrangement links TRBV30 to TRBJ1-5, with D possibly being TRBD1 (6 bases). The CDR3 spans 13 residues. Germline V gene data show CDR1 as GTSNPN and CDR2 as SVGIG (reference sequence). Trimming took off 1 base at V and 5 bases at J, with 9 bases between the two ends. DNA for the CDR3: TGTGCCTGGAGTGCGTACAGGGATCAGCCCCAGCATTTT. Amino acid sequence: CAWSAYRDQPQHF.

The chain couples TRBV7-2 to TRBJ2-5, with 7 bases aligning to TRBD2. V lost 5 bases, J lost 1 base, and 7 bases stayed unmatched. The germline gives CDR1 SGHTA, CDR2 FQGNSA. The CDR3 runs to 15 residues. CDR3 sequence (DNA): TGTGCCAGCAGCCCCTGGGACTACTTCCAAGAGACCCAGTACTTC. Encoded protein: CASSPWDYFQETQYF.

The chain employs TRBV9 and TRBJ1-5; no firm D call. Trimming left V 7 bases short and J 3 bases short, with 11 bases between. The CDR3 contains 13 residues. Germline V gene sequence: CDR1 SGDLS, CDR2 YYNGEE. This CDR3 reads CASVARINQPQHF. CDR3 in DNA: TGTGCCAGCGTAGCACGGATCAATCAGCCCCAGCATTTT.

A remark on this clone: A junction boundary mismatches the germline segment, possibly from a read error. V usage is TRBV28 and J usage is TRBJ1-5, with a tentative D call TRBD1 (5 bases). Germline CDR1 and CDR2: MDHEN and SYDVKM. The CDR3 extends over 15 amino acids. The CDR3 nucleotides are TGTGCCAGCAGTCCTATAAATACAGGTGACCAACCCTTGTTTTTT. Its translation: CASSPINTGDQPLFF. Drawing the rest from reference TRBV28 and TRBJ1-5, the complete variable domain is DVKVTQSSRYLVKRTGEKVFLECVQDMDHENMFWYRQDPGLGLRLIYFSYDVKMKEKGDIPEGYSVSREKKERFSLILESASTNQTSMYLCASSPINTGDQPLFFGDGTRLSIL.

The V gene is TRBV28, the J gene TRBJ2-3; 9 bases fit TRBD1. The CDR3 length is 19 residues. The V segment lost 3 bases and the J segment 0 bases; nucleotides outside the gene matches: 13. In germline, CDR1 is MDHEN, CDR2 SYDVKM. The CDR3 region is CASSFSWWDRDTSTDTQYF. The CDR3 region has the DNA TGTGCCAGCAGTTTTAGTTGGTGGGACAGGGATACTAGCACAGATACGCAGTATTTT. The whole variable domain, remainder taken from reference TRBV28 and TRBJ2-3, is DVKVTQSSRYLVKRTGEKVFLECVQDMDHENMFWYRQDPGLGLRLIYFSYDVKMKEKGDIPEGYSVSREKKERFSLILESASTNQTSMYLCASSFSWWDRDTSTDTQYFGPGTRLTVL.

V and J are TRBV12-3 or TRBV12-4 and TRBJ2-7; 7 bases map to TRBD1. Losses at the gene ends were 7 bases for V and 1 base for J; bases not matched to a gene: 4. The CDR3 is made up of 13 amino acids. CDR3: CASTRDRSYEQYF. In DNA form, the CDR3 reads TGTGCCAGCACCAGGGACAGATCCTACGAGCAGTACTTC.